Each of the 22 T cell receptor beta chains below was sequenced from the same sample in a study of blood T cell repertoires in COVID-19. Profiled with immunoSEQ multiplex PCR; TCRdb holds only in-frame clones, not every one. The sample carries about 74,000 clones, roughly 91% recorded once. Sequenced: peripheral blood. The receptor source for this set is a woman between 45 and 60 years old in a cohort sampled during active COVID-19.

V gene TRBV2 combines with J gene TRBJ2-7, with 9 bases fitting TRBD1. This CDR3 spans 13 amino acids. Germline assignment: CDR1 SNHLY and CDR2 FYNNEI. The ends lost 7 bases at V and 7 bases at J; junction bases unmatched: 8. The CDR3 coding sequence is TGTGCCAGCATTGCACAGGGGGCGGGTGAGCAGTACTTC. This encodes CASIAQGAGEQYF.

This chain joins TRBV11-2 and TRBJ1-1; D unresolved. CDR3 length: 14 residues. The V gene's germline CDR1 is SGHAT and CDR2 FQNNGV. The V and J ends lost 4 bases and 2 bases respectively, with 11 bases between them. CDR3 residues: CASSYNMANTEAFF. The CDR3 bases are TGTGCCAGCAGCTACAACATGGCAAACACTGAAGCTTTCTTT.

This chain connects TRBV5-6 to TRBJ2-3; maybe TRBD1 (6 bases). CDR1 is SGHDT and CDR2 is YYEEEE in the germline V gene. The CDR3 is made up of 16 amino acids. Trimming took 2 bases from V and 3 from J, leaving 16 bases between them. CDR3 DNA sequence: TGTGCCAGCAGCTTTCGGACTTTGGGGGCTACAGATACGCAGTATTTT. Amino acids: CASSFRTLGATDTQYF.

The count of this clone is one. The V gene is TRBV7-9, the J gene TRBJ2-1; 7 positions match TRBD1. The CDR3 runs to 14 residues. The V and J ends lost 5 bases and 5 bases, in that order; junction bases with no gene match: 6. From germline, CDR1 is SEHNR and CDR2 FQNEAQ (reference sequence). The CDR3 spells CASSLEGAHNEQFF. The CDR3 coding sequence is TGTGCCAGCAGCCTAGAGGGGGCCCACAATGAGCAGTTCTTC.

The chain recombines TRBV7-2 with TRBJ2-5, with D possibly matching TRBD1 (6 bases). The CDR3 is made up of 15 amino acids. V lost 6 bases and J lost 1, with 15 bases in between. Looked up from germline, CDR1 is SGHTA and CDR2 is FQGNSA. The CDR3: CASRLSPTGQETQYF. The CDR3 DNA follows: TGTGCCAGCAGACTTTCTCCGACAGGCCAAGAGACCCAGTACTTC.

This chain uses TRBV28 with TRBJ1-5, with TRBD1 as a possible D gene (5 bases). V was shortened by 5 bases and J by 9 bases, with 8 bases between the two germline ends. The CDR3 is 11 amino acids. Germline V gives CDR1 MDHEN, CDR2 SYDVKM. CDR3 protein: CASSPGGPQHF. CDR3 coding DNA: TGTGCCAGCAGTCCCGGGGGGCCCCAGCATTTT.

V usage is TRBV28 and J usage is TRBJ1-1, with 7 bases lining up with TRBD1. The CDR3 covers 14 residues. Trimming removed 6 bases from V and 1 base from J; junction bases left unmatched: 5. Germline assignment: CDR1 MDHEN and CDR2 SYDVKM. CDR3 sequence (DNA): TGTGCCAGCAGAAATAACAGGGGGAACACTGAAGCTTTCTTT. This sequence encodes CASRNNRGNTEAFF. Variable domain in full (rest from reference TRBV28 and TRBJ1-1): DVKVTQSSRYLVKRTGEKVFLECVQDMDHENMFWYRQDPGLGLRLIYFSYDVKMKEKGDIPEGYSVSREKKERFSLILESASTNQTSMYLCASRNNRGNTEAFFGQGTRLTVV.

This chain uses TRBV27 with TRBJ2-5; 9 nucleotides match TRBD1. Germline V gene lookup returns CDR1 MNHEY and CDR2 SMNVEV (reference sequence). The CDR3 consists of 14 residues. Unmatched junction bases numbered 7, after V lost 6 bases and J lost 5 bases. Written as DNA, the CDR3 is TGTGCCAGCAGCCCGGGACAGGGACGGGAGACCCAGTACTTC. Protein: CASSPGQGRETQYF.

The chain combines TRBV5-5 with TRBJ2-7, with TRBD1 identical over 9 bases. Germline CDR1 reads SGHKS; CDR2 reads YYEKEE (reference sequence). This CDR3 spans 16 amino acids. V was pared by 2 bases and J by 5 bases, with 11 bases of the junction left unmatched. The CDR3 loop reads CASSFVFGTGNHEQYF. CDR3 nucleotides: TGTGCCAGCAGCTTTGTGTTCGGGACAGGGAACCACGAGCAGTACTTC.

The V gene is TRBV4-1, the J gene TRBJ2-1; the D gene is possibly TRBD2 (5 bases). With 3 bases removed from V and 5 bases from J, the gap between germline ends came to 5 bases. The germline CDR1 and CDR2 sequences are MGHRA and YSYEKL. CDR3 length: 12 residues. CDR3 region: CASSQGDNEQFF. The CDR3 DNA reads TGCGCCAGCAGCCAGGGAGACAATGAGCAGTTCTTC.

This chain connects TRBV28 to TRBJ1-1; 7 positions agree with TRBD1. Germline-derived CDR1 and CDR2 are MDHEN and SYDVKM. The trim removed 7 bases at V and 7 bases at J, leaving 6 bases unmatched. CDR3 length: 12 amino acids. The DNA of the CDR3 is TGTGCCAGCAATCGCGGGACAGTTGAAGCTTTCTTT. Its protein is CASNRGTVEAFF. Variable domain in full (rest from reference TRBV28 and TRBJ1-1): DVKVTQSSRYLVKRTGEKVFLECVQDMDHENMFWYRQDPGLGLRLIYFSYDVKMKEKGDIPEGYSVSREKKERFSLILESASTNQTSMYLCASNRGTVEAFFGQGTRLTVV.

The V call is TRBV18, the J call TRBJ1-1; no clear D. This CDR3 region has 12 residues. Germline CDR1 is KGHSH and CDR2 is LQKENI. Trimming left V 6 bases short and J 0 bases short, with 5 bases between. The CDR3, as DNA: TGTGCCAGCTCGGAGGTGAACACTGAAGCTTTCTTT. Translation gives CASSEVNTEAFF.

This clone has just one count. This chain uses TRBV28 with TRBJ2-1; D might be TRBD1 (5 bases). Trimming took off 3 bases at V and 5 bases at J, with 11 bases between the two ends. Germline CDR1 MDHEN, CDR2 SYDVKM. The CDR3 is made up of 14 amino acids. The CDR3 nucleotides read TGTGCCAGCAGTTTTCAGGGCCGGGACAATGAGCAGTTCTTC. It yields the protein CASSFQGRDNEQFF.

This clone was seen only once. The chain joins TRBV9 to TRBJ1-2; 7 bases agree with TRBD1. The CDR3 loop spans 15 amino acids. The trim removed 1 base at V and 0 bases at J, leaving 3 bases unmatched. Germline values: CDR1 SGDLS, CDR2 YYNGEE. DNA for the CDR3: TGTGCCAGCAGCGTATATCAGGGGGCTAACTATGGCTACACCTTC. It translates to CASSVYQGANYGYTF. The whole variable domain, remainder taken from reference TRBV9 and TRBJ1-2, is DSGVTQTPKHLITATGQRVTLRCSPRSGDLSVYWYQQSLDQGLQFLIQYYNGEERAKGNILERFSAQQFPDLHSELNLSSLELGDSALYFCASSVYQGANYGYTFGSGTRLTVV.

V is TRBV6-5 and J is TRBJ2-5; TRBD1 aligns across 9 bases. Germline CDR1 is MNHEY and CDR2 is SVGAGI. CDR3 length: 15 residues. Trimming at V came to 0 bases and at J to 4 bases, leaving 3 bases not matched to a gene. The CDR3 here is CASSYSGQGGETQYF. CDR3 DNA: TGTGCCAGCAGTTACTCGGGACAGGGAGGAGAGACCCAGTACTTC.

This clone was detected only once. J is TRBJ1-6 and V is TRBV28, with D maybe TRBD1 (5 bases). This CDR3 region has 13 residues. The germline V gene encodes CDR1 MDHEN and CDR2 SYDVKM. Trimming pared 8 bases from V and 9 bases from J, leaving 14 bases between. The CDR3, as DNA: TGTGCCAGCGGGTCAATAGGGGCTTCACCCCTCCACTTT. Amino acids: CASGSIGASPLHF. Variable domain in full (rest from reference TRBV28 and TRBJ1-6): DVKVTQSSRYLVKRTGEKVFLECVQDMDHENMFWYRQDPGLGLRLIYFSYDVKMKEKGDIPEGYSVSREKKERFSLILESASTNQTSMYLCASGSIGASPLHFGNGTRLTVT.

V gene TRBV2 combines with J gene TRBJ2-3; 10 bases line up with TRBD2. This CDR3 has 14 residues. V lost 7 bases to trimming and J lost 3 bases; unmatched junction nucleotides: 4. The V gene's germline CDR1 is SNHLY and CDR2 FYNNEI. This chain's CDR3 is CASTGTSETDTQYF. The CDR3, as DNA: TGTGCCAGCACCGGGACTAGCGAGACAGATACGCAGTATTTT.

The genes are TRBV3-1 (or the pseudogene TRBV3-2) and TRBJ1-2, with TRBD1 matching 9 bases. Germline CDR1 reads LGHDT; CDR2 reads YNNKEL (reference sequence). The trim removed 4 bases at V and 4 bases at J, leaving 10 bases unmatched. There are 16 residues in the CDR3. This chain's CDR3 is CASSPEAQGALYGYTF. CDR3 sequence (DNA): TGTGCCAGCAGCCCGGAAGCACAGGGGGCCCTCTATGGCTACACCTTC.

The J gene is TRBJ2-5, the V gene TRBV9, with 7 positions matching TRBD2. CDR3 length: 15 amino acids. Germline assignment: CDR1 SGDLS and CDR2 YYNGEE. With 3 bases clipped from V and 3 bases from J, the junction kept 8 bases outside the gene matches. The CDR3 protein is CASSAFGGKEETQYF. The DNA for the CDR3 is TGTGCCAGCAGCGCCTTCGGGGGGAAGGAAGAGACCCAGTACTTC.

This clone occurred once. The CDR3 spells CASSIVPGHSDYGYTF. Written as DNA, the CDR3 is TGTGCCAGTAGTATCGTCCCAGGGCATAGTGACTATGGCTACACCTTC. V and J are TRBV19 and TRBJ1-2; D is possibly TRBD1 (5 bases). V lost 3 bases and J 3 bases, leaving 17 bases between the germline ends. The CDR3 is 16 residues long. CDR1 LNHDA and CDR2 SQIVND come from the germline V gene (reference sequence).

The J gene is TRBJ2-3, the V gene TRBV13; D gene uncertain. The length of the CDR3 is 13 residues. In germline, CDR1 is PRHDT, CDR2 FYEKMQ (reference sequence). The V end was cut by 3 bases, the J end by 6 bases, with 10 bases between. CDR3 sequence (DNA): TGTGCCAGCAGCTTGGCGATCAGGGATACGCAGTATTTT. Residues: CASSLAIRDTQYF.

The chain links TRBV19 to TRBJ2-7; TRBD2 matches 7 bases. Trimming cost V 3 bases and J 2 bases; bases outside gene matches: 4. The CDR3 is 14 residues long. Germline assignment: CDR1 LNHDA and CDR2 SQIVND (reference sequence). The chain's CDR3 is CASSIGGSAYEQYF. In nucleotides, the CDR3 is TGTGCCAGTAGTATCGGCGGGAGCGCCTACGAGCAGTACTTC.